This T cell receptor beta chain was identified in a study of T-cell memory formation after mild COVID-19. TCRdb passed the 5' RACE reads through MiXCR, listing each CDR3 protein once. Of roughly 600,000 distinct CDR3 sequences in the sample, 18% were seen once. Germline V CDR1 and CDR2: MGHRA, YSYEKL. V shed 0 bases and J shed 0 bases, with 12 bases lying between them. This CDR3 is built from 16 residues. This TCR was sampled from an adult woman who had mild COVID-19 (a few samples of this study predate the infection). Cell type and time point are not known. Sample: PBMCs or a T cell subset sorted from them (not recorded which). The V gene is TRBV4-1, the J gene TRBJ2-7, with no clear D. For the CDR3, the DNA is TGCGCCAGCAGCCAAGATGTCGCACCGGTCTCCTACGAGCAGTACTTC. Its protein is CASSQDVAPVSYEQYF.